Below, one TCR beta chain is given with its context. There are 14 residues in the CDR3. Germline assignment: CDR1 SGDLS and CDR2 YYNGEE. V was cut by 0 bases and J by 6 bases, with 10 bases left in between. Assay: immunoSEQ multiplex PCR; the TCRdb copy retains only in-frame clones and omits some. The table lists 70,000 to 75,000 clones, roughly nine tenths of them singletons, with 4% to 5.5% in the top ten. The data are from a study of resident and recirculating memory T cells in vitiligo. Study information: Samples were epidermis from two lesional and two nonlesional sites, plus PBMCs.

Stable vitiligo meant no lesion change over the previous 6 months. Stable patients also lacked confetti depigmentation, a sign of active vitiligo. This TCR was recovered from a male donor with vitiligo. The sequencing sample was made of blood. The chain uses TRBV9 and TRBJ2-1, with a possible D match to TRBD2 (7 bases). The CDR3 region is CASSVAGGPNEQFF. The CDR3, as DNA: TGTGCCAGCAGCGTAGCGGGGGGCCCCAATGAGCAGTTCTTC.